This T cell receptor (beta chain) was sequenced in a study of cytotoxic CD8 clonotypes in ibrutinib-treated CLL. Concerning this clone itself: Antigen unknown.

CDR1 and CDR2 from the germline V gene are MGHDK and SYGVNS. This CDR3 contains 16 residues. After removal of 6 bases from V and 0 bases from J, the junction contained 1 base not matched to a gene. Sequencing was performed with immunoSEQ multiplex PCR; in TCRdb, only in-frame clones are kept and a portion is missing. The sample lists more than 300,000 clones, about 80% occurring once. Study results and limitations: The study found clonality rose at ibrutinib response, then fell toward baseline at progression. Higher circulating CD8+ T-cell counts strongly accompanied higher baseline clonality, above age-matched healthy donors. Progressing patients had sampling times that differed from those of sustained-remission patients. Public clonotypes were uncommon and contracted or stayed stable on treatment.

The input for sequencing was PBMCs, taken before ibrutinib treatment. The chain links TRBV25-1 to TRBJ2-1, with TRBD2 identical over 14 bases. The TCR comes from a human donor with chronic lymphocytic leukemia. The DNA for the CDR3 is TGTGCCAGCAGAGGGACTAGCGGGAGCTCCTACAATGAGCAGTTCTTC. Translated, it gives CASRGTSGSSYNEQFF.